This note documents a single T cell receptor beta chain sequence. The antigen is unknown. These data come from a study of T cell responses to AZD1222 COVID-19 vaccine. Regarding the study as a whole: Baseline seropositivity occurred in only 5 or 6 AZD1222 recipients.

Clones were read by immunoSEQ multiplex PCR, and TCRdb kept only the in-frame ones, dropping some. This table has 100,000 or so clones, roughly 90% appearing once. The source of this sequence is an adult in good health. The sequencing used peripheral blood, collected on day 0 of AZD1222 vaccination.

The CDR3 region has the DNA TGTGCCAGCAGCCAAGCGGGCAGGGGCCCATCGAGCAATCAGCCCCAGCATTTT. This encodes CASSQAGRGPSSNQPQHF. The V and J genes are TRBV3-1 (or the pseudogene TRBV3-2) and TRBJ1-5; tentative D call: TRBD1 (6 bases). Trimming removed 1 base from V and 1 base from J, with 17 bases in between. Germline CDR1 and CDR2: LGHDT and YNNKEL (reference sequence). The CDR3 sequence is 18 residues long.